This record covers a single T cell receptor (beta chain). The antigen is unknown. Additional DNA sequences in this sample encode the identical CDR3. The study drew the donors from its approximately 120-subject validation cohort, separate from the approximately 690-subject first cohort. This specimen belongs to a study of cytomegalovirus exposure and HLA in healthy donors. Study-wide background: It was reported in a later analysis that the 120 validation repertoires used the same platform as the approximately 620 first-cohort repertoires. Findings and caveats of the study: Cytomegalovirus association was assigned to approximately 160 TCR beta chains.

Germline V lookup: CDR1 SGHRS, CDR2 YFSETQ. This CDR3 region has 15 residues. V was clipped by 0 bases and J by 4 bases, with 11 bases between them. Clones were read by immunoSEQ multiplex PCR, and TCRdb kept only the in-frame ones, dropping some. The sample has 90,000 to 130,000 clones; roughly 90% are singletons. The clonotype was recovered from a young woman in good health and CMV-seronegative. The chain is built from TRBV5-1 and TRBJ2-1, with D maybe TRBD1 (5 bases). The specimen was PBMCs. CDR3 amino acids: CASSLGSSGYNEQFF. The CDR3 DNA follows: TGCGCCAGCAGCTTGGGTTCGTCAGGGTACAATGAGCAGTTCTTC.